The source of this T cell receptor (beta chain) is a study of response to subunit inactivated influenza vaccine. Broader study findings: Only a handful of new T cells, the authors suggested, are recruited with each seasonal influenza vaccination.

One entry per CDR3 protein, called by TCRdb with MiXCR from the RT-PCR reads. The sample records more than 450,000 distinct CDR3 sequences, around 8% being singletons. Germline lookup yields CDR1 SGHTA and CDR2 FQGNSA. With V trimmed by 1 base and J by 13 bases, 4 bases remained unmatched. This CDR3 spans 15 amino acids. The table lists this clonotype with many counts. What it recognizes is unknown. The receptor's source is a man aged 45 to 75 who received an inactivated influenza vaccine. The V call is TRBV7-2, the J call TRBJ2-1, with 16 bases that match TRBD2. The sample in question was PBMCs from blood, obtained about 24 months after vaccination. The CDR3 region has the DNA TGTGCCAGCAGCTTAGAAGGGACTAGCGGGAGGGGACAGTTCTTC. This sequence encodes CASSLEGTSGRGQFF.